This section outlines one TCR beta chain sequence together with its context. This specimen comes from a study of PD-L1 blockade in urothelial cancer. TCRdb's copy holds only in-frame clones and misses some; the assay was immunoSEQ multiplex PCR. The data show about 88,000 clones, with 85% to 95% seen just once and around a tenth held by the top ten. V shed 0 bases, J shed 2 bases, and the junction held 3 bases outside the gene matches. The CDR3 is made up of 16 amino acids. Looked up from germline, CDR1 is LGHNA and CDR2 is YSLEER. The TCR sequence derives from a man aged 55 to 69 with urothelial cancer. The V gene is TRBV4-3, the J gene TRBJ2-7; 11 bases agree with TRBD1. The sequencing used PBMCs, collected around atezolizumab (anti-PD-L1) treatment. For the CDR3, the DNA is TGCGCCAGCAGCCAAGATAAGGGACAGGGGGCCTACGAGCAGTACTTC. Protein: CASSQDKGQGAYEQYF.